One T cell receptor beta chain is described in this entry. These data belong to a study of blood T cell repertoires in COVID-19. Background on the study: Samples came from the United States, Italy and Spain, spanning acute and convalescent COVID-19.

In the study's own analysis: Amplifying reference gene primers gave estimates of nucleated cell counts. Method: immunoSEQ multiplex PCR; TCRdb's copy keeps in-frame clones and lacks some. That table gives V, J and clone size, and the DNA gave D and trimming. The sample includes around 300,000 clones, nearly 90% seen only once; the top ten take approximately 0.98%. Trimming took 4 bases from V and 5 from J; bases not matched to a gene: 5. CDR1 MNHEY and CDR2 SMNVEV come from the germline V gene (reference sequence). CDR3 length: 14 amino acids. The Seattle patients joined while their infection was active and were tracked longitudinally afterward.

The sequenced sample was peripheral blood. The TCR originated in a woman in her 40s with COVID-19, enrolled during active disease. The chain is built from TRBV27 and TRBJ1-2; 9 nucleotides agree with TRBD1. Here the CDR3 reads CASSSGTGTYGYTF. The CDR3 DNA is TGTGCCAGCAGTTCCGGGACAGGGACTTATGGCTACACCTTC.